This T cell receptor beta chain stems from a study of response to subunit inactivated influenza vaccine. As to this clonotype: Its antigen is as yet unknown.

Trimming took 0 bases from V and 2 from J, leaving 9 bases between them. CDR1 and CDR2 from the germline V gene are SGHVS and FNYEAQ. The CDR3 is 15 residues long. Each CDR3 protein gets one entry after TCRdb re-called the RT-PCR reads with MiXCR. This sample yields approximately 230,000 distinct CDR3 sequences, of which 12% are seen a single time; 7.8% belongs to the top ten. Notes on the study in general: There was a suggestion from the authors that each seasonal influenza vaccination recruits few new T cells.

The sample in question was non-naive T cells sorted from PBMCs, obtained approximately 15 days before vaccination. The chain has TRBV7-6 and TRBJ2-3; D not certain. The sequence was obtained from a man aged 50 to 59 who received an inactivated influenza vaccine. The CDR3 coding sequence is TGTGCCAGCAGCTTAGCGTCCGAAACCACAGATACGCAGTATTTT. Amino acids: CASSLASETTDTQYF.